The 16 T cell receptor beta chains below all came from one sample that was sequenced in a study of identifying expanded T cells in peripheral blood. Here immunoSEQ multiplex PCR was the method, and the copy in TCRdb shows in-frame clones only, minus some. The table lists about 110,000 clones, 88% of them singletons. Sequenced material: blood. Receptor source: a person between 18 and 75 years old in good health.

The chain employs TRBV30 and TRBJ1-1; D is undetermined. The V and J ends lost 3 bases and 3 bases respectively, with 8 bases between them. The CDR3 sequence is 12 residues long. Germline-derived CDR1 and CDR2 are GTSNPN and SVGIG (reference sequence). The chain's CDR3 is CAWSRLDTEAFF. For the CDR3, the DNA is TGTGCCTGGAGCAGGTTGGACACTGAAGCTTTCTTT. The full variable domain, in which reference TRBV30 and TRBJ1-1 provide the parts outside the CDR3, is SQTIHQWPATLVQPVGSPLSLECTVEGTSNPNLYWYRQAAGRGLQLLFYSVGIGQISSEVPQNLSASRPQDRQFILSSKKLLLSDSGFYLCAWSRLDTEAFFGQGTRLTVV.

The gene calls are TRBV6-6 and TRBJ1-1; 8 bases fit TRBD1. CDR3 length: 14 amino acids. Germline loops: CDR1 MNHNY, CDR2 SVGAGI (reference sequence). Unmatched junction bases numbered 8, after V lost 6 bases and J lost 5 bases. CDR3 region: CASRLNRGRTEAFF. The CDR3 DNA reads TGTGCCAGCAGGCTTAACAGGGGGAGGACTGAAGCTTTCTTT.

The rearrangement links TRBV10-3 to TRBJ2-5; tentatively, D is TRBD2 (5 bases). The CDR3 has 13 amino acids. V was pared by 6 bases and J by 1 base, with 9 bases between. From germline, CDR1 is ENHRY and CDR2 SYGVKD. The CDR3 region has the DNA TGTGCCATCAGCCGGGGTCCCCAAGAGACCCAGTACTTC. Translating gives CAISRGPQETQYF.

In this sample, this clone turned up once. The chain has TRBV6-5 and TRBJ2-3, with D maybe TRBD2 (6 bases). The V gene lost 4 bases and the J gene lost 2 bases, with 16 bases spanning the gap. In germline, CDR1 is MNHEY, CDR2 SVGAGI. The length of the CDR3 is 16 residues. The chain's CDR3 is CASSWGPSAYTDTQYF. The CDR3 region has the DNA TGTGCCAGCAGTTGGGGCCCTAGCGCATACACAGATACGCAGTATTTT.

The CDR3 DNA is TGTGCCAGCAGTGAAACACCGGGCACTGAAGCTTTCTTT. Protein sequence: CASSETPGTEAFF. The chain couples TRBV6-4 to TRBJ1-1; D gene unclear. V was pared by 3 bases and J by 4 bases, with 9 bases between. This CDR3 has 13 amino acids. Germline values: CDR1 MRHNA, CDR2 SNTAGT.

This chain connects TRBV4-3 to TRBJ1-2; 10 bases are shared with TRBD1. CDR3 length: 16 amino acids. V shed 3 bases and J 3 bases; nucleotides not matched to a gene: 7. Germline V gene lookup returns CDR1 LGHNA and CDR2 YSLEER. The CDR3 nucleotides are TGCGCCAGCAGCCAGCTCGGACAGGGGGATGACTATGGCTACACCTTC. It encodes CASSQLGQGDDYGYTF.

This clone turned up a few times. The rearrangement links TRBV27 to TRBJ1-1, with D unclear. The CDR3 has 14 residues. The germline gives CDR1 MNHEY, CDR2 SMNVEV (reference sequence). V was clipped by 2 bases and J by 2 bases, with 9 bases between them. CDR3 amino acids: CASSLIDGNTEAFF. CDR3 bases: TGTGCCAGCAGTTTAATTGACGGAAACACTGAAGCTTTCTTT.

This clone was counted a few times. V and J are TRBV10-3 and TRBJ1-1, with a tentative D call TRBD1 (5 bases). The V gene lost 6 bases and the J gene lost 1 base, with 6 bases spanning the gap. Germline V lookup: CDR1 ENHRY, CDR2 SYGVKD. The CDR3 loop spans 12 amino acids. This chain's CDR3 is CAIRDRNTEAFF. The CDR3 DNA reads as TGTGCCATCAGAGACAGGAACACTGAAGCTTTCTTT.

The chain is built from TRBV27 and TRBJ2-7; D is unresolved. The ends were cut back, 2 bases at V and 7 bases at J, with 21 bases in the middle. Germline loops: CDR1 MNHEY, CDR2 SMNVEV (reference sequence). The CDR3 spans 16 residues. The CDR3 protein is CASSLNFASESREQYF. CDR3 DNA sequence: TGTGCCAGCAGTTTAAATTTTGCTAGTGAGTCGAGGGAGCAGTACTTC.

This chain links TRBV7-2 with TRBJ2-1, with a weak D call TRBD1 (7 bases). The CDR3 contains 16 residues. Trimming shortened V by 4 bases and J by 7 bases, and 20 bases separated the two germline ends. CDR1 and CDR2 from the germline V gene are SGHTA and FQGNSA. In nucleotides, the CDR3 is TGTGCCAGCAGCTCCGGAGGGACAGCCATACAAAATGAGCAGTTCTTC. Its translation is CASSSGGTAIQNEQFF.

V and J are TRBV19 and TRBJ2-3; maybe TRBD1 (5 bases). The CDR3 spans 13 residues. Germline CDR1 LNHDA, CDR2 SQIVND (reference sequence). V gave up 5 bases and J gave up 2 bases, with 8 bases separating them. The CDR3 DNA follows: TGTGCCAGTAGTCCAGGGAACACAGATACGCAGTATTTT. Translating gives CASSPGNTDTQYF.

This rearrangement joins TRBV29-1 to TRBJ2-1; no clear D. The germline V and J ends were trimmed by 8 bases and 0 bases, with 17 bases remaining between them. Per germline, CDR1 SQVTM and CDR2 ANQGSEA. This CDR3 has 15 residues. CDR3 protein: CSTNRLSDSYNEQFF. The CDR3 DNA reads TGCAGCACCAATAGGCTTTCAGACTCCTACAATGAGCAGTTCTTC.

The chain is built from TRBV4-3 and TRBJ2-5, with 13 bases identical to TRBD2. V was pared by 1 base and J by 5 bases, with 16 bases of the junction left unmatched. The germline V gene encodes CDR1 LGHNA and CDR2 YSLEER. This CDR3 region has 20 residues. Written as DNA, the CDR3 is TGCGCCAGCAGCCAAGCTTCCGGGGGACTAGCGGGGCAATTGGGGGAGACCCAGTACTTC. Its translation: CASSQASGGLAGQLGETQYF.

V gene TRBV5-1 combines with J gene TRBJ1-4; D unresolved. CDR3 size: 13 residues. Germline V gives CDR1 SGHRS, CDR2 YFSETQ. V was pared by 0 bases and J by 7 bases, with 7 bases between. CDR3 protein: CASSLEEGEKLFF. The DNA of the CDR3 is TGCGCCAGCAGCTTGGAAGAGGGTGAAAAACTGTTTTTT.

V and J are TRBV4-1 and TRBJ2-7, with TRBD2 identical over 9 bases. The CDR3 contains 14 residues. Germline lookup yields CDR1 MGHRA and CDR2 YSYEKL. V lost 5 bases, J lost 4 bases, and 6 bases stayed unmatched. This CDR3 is CASSVRGGGYEQYF. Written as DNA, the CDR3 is TGCGCCAGCAGCGTGCGGGGGGGAGGATACGAGCAGTACTTC.

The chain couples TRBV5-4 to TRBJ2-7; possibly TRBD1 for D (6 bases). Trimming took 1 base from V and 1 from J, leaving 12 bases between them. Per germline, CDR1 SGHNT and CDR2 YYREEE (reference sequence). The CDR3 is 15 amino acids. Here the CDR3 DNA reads TGTGCCAGCAGCTTGTCCAGGGGATCATCCTACGAGCAGTACTTC. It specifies CASSLSRGSSYEQYF.